Shown below are 22 T cell receptor beta chains from a single sample sequenced in a study of CD8 T cells in ankylosing spondylitis. TCRdb ran MiXCR on the 5' RACE reads and lists one entry per CDR3 protein. The table records fewer than 350,000 distinct CDR3 sequences, roughly 11% of them present only once. Sequenced material: blood, either unsorted or a sorted T cell fraction (not recorded which). The source is a female donor with ankylosing spondylitis or in good health (not recorded which).

There are many counts of this clonotype. The V and J genes are TRBV28 and TRBJ2-1; D is ambiguous. This CDR3 region has 15 residues. V lost 2 bases and J lost 5, with 13 bases in between. The germline CDR1 and CDR2 sequences are MDHEN and SYDVKM. CDR3 in DNA: TGTGCCAGCAGTTTACTGGCGTCACTCGACAATGAGCAGTTCTTC. Its translation is CASSLLASLDNEQFF.

Concerning this clonotype itself: A much more abundant neighbour one base away suggests this may be a read error. The chain links TRBV20-1 to TRBJ2-7; 9 bases fit TRBD1. Per the germline V gene, CDR1 is DFQATT and CDR2 is SNEGSKA (reference sequence). This CDR3 spans 17 amino acids. CDR3 DNA: TGCTGTGCTAGAGATCCGGGAGGACAGGGGTCTTCCTACGAGCAGTACTTC. Translated: CCARDPGGQGSSYEQYF.

The gene calls are TRBV6-1 and TRBJ1-3, with D tentatively TRBD1 (6 bases). Germline values: CDR1 MNHNS, CDR2 SASEGT. The CDR3 sequence is 14 residues long. The ends were cut back, 6 bases at V and 0 bases at J, with 9 bases in the middle. The CDR3 loop reads CASRAQGSGNTIYF. The DNA of the CDR3 is TGTGCCAGCAGAGCACAGGGCTCTGGAAACACCATATATTTT.

The V and J genes are TRBV29-1 and TRBJ1-1, with 9 nucleotides matching TRBD1. Trimming took 6 bases from V and 6 from J; bases not matched to a gene: 5. Looked up from germline, CDR1 is SQVTM and CDR2 is ANQGSEA. There are 12 residues in the CDR3. The CDR3 loop is CSVGTGGPEAFF. In nucleotides, the CDR3 is TGCAGCGTAGGCACAGGGGGCCCTGAAGCTTTCTTT.

This clonotype came up many times. The gene calls are TRBV20-1 and TRBJ1-6; TRBD1 might be the D (5 bases). The V end lost 7 bases, the J end lost 5 bases, and 15 bases lay between the germline ends. The CDR3 contains 14 residues. Germline CDR1 and CDR2: DFQATT and SNEGSKA (reference sequence). The CDR3 sequence: CSGAKGRDNSPLHF. CDR3 coding DNA: TGCAGTGGCGCAAAGGGACGGGATAATTCACCCCTCCACTTT.

This clonotype was found a few times. This rearrangement joins TRBV5-1 to TRBJ2-7; D not resolved. This CDR3 has 16 residues. Trimming removed 0 bases from V and 2 bases from J, with 15 bases in between. Per the germline V gene, CDR1 is SGHRS and CDR2 is YFSETQ. The CDR3 sequence: CASSLEMPLGTYEQYF. In DNA form, the CDR3 reads TGCGCCAGCAGCTTGGAAATGCCCCTTGGAACCTACGAGCAGTACTTC.

The genes are TRBV7-2 and TRBJ1-2, with 10 nucleotides matching TRBD1. The trim removed 5 bases at V and 0 bases at J, leaving 6 bases unmatched. CDR1 and CDR2 from the germline V gene are SGHTA and FQGNSA. The CDR3 length is 16 residues. CDR3 DNA: TGTGCCAGCAGCCTAGGACAGGGGGTAGCTAACTATGGCTACACCTTC. Its protein is CASSLGQGVANYGYTF.

This clonotype appeared many times. The rearrangement links TRBV20-1 to TRBJ2-6; 8 bases agree with TRBD2. Germline V lookup: CDR1 DFQATT, CDR2 SNEGSKA (reference sequence). This CDR3 has 17 amino acids. The ends lost 0 bases at V and 0 bases at J; junction bases unmatched: 4. The CDR3 loop is CSARDQLAVSGANVLTF. CDR3 sequence (DNA): TGCAGTGCTAGAGATCAACTAGCGGTCTCTGGGGCCAACGTCCTGACTTTC.

This clonotype appeared many times. The V gene is TRBV12-3 or TRBV12-4, the J gene TRBJ2-5; weak D call: TRBD2 (7 bases). There are 14 residues in the CDR3. V lost 3 bases and J 5 bases, leaving 13 bases between the germline ends. The CDR3 loop reads CASSFGGAAETQYF. The CDR3 DNA reads as TGTGCCAGCAGTTTTGGGGGGGCCGCCGAGACCCAGTACTTC.

The genes are TRBV7-8 and TRBJ2-7, with a possible D match to TRBD2 (6 bases). V lost 0 bases and J 2 bases, leaving 17 bases between the germline ends. This CDR3 comprises 17 residues. Looked up from germline, CDR1 is SGHVS and CDR2 is FQNEAQ. CDR3 sequence (DNA): TGTGCCAGCAGCTTAGCTTGGGACTTCGGTCGTACCTACGAGCAGTACTTC. It codes for CASSLAWDFGRTYEQYF.

The V gene is TRBV5-1, the J gene TRBJ2-3; D is possibly TRBD1 (6 bases). The germline V gene encodes CDR1 SGHRS and CDR2 YFSETQ. This CDR3 comprises 15 residues. Deletions cut 4 bases from V and 2 bases from J, with 14 bases between. The CDR3 DNA reads TGCGCCAGCAGCCGGACAGTGGGGGCCACAGATACGCAGTATTTT. The encoded protein is CASSRTVGATDTQYF.

The V and J genes are TRBV20-1 and TRBJ2-3, with TRBD2 identical over 11 bases. Germline CDR1 is DFQATT and CDR2 is SNEGSKA (reference sequence). This CDR3 is built from 18 residues. V shed 5 bases, J shed 6 bases, and the junction held 19 bases outside the gene matches. The CDR3 DNA is TGCAGTGCTCCCTGCCGGACTAGCGGGTGGTCCCTGAGCGATACGCAGTATTTT. Translated, it gives CSAPCRTSGWSLSDTQYF.

Here the CDR3 reads CASSAMDSPGAFF. CDR3 nucleotides: TGTGCCAGTAGCGCCATGGACTCCCCTGGGGCTTTCTTT. The J gene is TRBJ1-1, the V gene TRBV19; D remains ambiguous. The CDR3 consists of 13 residues. Trimming left V 6 bases short and J 11 bases short, with 19 bases between. The V gene's germline CDR1 is LNHDA and CDR2 SQIVND (reference sequence).

This clonotype was detected once. V and J are TRBV25-1 and TRBJ2-7; unclear D gene. V was cut by 4 bases and J by 5 bases, with 12 bases left in between. The CDR3 runs 13 residues. Germline-derived CDR1 and CDR2 are MGHDK and SYGVNS. The CDR3 here is CASSGRGNDEQYF. DNA of the CDR3: TGTGCCAGCAGTGGCCGTGGGAACGACGAGCAGTACTTC.

The rearrangement uses TRBV2 and TRBJ2-1, with D perhaps TRBD2 (6 bases). CDR3 length equals 15 residues. V lost 9 bases to trimming and J lost 5 bases, with 20 bases between them. Germline V lookup: CDR1 SNHLY, CDR2 FYNNEI. This chain's CDR3 is CARRPGLLGDNEQFF. The CDR3 bases are TGTGCCAGGAGGCCGGGACTTCTAGGAGACAATGAGCAGTTCTTC. Variable domain in full (rest from reference TRBV2 and TRBJ2-1): EPEVTQTPSHQVTQMGQEVILRCVPISNHLYFYWYRQILGQKVEFLVSFYNNEISEKSEIFDDQFSVERPDGSNFTLKIRSTKLEDSAMYFCARRPGLLGDNEQFFGPGTRLTVL.

The V gene is TRBV15, the J gene TRBJ1-2; tentatively, D is TRBD1 (5 bases). The CDR3 is 14 residues long. Trimming removed 2 bases from V and 6 bases from J, with 13 bases in between. Per the germline V gene, CDR1 is LNHNV and CDR2 is YYDKDF (reference sequence). As DNA, the CDR3 is TGTGCCACCAGCAGACAGGGCAGGGTCCATGGCTACACCTTC. Translating it yields CATSRQGRVHGYTF. The entire variable domain, with the rest obtained from reference TRBV15 and TRBJ1-2, is as follows: DAMVIQNPRYQVTQFGKPVTLSCSQTLNHNVMYWYQQKSSQAPKLLFHYYDKDFNNEADTPDNFQSRRPNTSFCFLDIRSPGLGDTAMYLCATSRQGRVHGYTFGSGTRLTVV.

This clonotype came up a few times. This chain joins TRBV20-1 and TRBJ2-7, with D possibly being TRBD2 (6 bases). V lost 0 bases to trimming and J lost 2 bases, with 14 bases between them. Germline V gives CDR1 DFQATT, CDR2 SNEGSKA (reference sequence). This CDR3 contains 15 residues. This chain's CDR3 is CSARDFLASAYEQYF. In nucleotides, the CDR3 is TGCAGTGCTAGAGATTTCCTAGCGAGCGCCTACGAGCAGTACTTC.

At least ten counts were recorded for this clonotype. The chain combines TRBV5-1 with TRBJ2-7; no definite D call. V lost 1 base, J lost 1 base, and 9 bases lay in between. This CDR3 is 14 amino acids long. From germline, CDR1 is SGHRS and CDR2 YFSETQ. Written as DNA, the CDR3 is TGCGCCAGCAGCTTGACTGCAGGTTCCTACGAGCAGTACTTC. Residues: CASSLTAGSYEQYF.

This clonotype was observed many times. V is TRBV12-3 or TRBV12-4 and J is TRBJ2-2; 8 bases are a match to TRBD1. This CDR3 region has 15 residues. J lost 3 bases, V lost 3 bases, and 3 bases had no gene match. CDR3 amino acids: CASSFSGGYTGELFF. DNA for the CDR3: TGTGCCAGCAGTTTCTCAGGGGGCTACACCGGGGAGCTGTTTTTT.

This clonotype has only a few counts. The chain combines TRBV7-2 with TRBJ2-6; TRBD2 is a possible D gene (5 bases). V was trimmed by 2 bases and J by 1 base, leaving 9 bases between them. CDR1 is SGHTA and CDR2 is FQGNSA in the germline V gene. The CDR3 is 16 amino acids. CDR3 coding DNA: TGTGCCAGCAGCTTACGGAGGCAATCTGGGGCCAACGTCCTGACTTTC. Protein product: CASSLRRQSGANVLTF.

J is TRBJ2-3 and V is TRBV5-1; D may be TRBD2 (6 bases). Germline CDR1 is SGHRS and CDR2 is YFSETQ. The ends were cut back, 1 base at V and 4 bases at J, with 13 bases in the middle. The CDR3 runs 15 residues. The CDR3 spells CASSLTGVAADTQYF. CDR3 sequence (DNA): TGCGCCAGCAGCTTGACGGGGGTGGCTGCAGATACGCAGTATTTT.

This clonotype showed up many times. The J gene is TRBJ2-2, the V gene TRBV20-1; D may be TRBD1 (6 bases). CDR3 length: 14 amino acids. In germline, CDR1 is DFQATT, CDR2 SNEGSKA (reference sequence). The CDR3 DNA reads TGCAGCGCAAAAACAGGGTTGAGCACCGGGGAGCTGTTTTTT. Its protein product is CSAKTGLSTGELFF.